This TCR beta chain was identified during a study of blood T cells in healthy people across ages. Study-wide points: Correlation between TCR beta diversity and naive T cell percentage was strong.

Each individual donor underwent a draw of approximately 9.6 milliliters of peripheral blood. A remark on this clonotype: What it binds is not known.

A second roughly 6 to 11 cycle PCR used barcoded and J-beta primers. Each cDNA molecule received a tag from a template-switch adaptor that had 12 random nucleotides. From the 5' RACE reads, TCRdb called clonotypes with MiXCR, one entry per CDR3 protein. The table lists hundreds of thousands of distinct CDR3 sequences, approximately 40% of them singletons. The germline CDR1 and CDR2 sequences are LGHNA and YNFKEQ. The CDR3 is 14 residues long. V was trimmed by 3 bases and J by 11 bases, leaving 17 bases between them. The chain employs TRBV4-2 and TRBJ2-1; D may match TRBD1 or TRBD2 (5 bases each). The sequence came from an elderly man in good health. Specimen: blood. CDR3 protein: CASSQHRDALQQFF. The CDR3 DNA follows: TGTGCCAGCAGCCAGCACCGGGACGCCCTTCAGCAGTTCTTC.